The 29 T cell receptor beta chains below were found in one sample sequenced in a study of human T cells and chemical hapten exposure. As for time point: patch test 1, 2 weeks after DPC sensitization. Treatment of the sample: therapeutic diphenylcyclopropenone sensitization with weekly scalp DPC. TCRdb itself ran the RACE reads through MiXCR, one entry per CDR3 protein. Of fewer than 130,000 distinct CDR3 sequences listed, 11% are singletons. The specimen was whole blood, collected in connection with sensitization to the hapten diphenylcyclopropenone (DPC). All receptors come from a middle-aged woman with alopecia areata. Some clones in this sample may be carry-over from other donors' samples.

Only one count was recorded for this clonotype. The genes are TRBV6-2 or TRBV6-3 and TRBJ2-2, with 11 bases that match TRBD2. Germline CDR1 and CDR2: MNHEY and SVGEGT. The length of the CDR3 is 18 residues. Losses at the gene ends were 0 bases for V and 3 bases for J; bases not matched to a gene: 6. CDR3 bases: TGTGCCAGCAGTTACTCGACCCGGACTAGCGGGTACACCGGGGAGCTGTTTTTT. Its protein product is CASSYSTRTSGYTGELFF.

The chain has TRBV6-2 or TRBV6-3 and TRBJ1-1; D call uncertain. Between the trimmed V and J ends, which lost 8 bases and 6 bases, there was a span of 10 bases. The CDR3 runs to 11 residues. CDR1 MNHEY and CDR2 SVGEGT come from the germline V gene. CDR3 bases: TGTGCCAGCGGTCAGACCCCTGAAGCTTTCTTT. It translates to CASGQTPEAFF.

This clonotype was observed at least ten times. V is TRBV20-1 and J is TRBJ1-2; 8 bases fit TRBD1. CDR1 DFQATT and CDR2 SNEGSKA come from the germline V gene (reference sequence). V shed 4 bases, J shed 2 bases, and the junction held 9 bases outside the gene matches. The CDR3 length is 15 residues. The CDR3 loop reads CSANLRGQVNYGYTF. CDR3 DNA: TGCAGTGCTAACCTCAGGGGGCAAGTAAACTATGGCTACACCTTC.

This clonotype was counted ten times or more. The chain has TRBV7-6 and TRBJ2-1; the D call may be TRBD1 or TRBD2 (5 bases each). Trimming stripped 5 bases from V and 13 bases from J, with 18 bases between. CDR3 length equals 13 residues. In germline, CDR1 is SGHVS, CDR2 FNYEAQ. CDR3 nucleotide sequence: TGTGCCAGCAGCACTAGGACACAAACTCCTCAGTTCTTC. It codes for CASSTRTQTPQFF.

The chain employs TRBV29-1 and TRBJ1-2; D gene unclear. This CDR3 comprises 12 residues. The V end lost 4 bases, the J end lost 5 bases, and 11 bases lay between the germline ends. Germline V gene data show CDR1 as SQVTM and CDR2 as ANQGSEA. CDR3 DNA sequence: TGCAGCGTTGGAGTGGGCGCGTATGGCTACACCTTC. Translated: CSVGVGAYGYTF. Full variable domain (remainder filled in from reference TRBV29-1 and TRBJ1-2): SAVISQKPSRDICQRGTSLTIQCQVDSQVTMMFWYRQQPGQSLTLIATANQGSEATYESGFVIDKFPISRPNLTFSTLTVSNMSPEDSSIYLCSVGVGAYGYTFGSGTRLTVV.

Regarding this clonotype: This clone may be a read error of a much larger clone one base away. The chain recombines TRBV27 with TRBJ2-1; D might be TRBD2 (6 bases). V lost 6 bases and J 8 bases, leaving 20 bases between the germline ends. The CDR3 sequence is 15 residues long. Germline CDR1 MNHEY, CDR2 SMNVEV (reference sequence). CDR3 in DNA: TGTGCCAGCAGGGGGGGAAGGACGTGTAGATATGAGCAGTTCTTC. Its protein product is CASRGGRTCRYEQFF.

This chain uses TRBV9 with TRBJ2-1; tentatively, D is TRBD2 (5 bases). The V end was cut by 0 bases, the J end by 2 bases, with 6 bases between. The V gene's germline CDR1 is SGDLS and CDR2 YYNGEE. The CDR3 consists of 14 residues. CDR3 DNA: TGTGCCAGCAGCGTAGACGGGACCTACAATGAGCAGTTCTTC. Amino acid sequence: CASSVDGTYNEQFF.

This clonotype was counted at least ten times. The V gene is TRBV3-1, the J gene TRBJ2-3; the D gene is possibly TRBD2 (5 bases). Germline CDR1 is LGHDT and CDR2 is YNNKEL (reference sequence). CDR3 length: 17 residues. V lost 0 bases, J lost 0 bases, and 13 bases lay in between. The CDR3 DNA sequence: TGTGCCAGCAGCCAAGAGGCGAGGTGGACTAGCACAGATACGCAGTATTTT. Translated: CASSQEARWTSTDTQYF.

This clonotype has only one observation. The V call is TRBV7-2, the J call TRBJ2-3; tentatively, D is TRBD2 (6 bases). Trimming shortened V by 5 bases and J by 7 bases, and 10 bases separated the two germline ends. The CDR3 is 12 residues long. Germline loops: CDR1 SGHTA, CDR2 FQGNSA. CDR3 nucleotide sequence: TGTGCCAGCAGCCTACTAGCCCATACGCAGTATTTT. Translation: CASSLLAHTQYF.

This CDR3 is CASSLVAALASPLHF. The CDR3 coding sequence is TGTGCCAGCAGCTTAGTGGCGGCTTTGGCTTCACCCCTCCACTTT. This chain uses TRBV7-9 with TRBJ1-6; D remains ambiguous. This CDR3 contains 15 residues. Germline CDR1 is SEHNR and CDR2 is FQNEAQ (reference sequence). V lost 1 base to trimming and J lost 9 bases, with 13 bases between them. Based on the CDR3 plus reference TRBV7-9 and TRBJ1-6, the full variable domain is DTGVSQNPRHKITKRGQNVTFRCDPISEHNRLYWYRQTLGQGPEFLTYFQNEAQLEKSRLLSDRFSAERPKGSFSTLEIQRTEQGDSAMYLCASSLVAALASPLHFGNGTRLTVT.

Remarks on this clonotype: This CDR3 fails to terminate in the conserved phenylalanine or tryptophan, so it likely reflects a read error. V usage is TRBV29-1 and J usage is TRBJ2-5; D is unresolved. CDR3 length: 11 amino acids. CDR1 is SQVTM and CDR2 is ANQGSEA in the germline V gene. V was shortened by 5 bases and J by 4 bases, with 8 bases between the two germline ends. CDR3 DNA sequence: TGCAGCGTTACATCCTCAGAGACCCAGTACGTC. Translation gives CSVTSSETQYV.

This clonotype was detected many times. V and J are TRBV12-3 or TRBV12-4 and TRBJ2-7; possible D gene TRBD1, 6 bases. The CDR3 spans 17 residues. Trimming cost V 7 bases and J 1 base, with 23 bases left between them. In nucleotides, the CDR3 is TGTGCCAGCACTCAAAAGCAGGGGACGCTTAATTCCTACGAGCAGTACTTC. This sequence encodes CASTQKQGTLNSYEQYF.

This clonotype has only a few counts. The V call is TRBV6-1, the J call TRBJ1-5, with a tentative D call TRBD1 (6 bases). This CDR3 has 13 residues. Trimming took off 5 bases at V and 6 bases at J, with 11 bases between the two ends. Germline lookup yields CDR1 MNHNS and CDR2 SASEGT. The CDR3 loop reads CASSLLQGQPQHF. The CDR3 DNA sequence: TGTGCCAGCAGTTTATTACAGGGTCAGCCCCAGCATTTT.

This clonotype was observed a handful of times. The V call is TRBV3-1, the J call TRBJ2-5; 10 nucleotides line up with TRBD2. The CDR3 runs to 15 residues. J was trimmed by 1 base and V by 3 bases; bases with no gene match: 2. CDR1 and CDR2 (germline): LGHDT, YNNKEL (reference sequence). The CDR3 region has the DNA TGTGCCAGCAGCCAGTCTAGCGGGGGCCAAGAGACCCAGTACTTC. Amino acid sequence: CASSQSSGGQETQYF.

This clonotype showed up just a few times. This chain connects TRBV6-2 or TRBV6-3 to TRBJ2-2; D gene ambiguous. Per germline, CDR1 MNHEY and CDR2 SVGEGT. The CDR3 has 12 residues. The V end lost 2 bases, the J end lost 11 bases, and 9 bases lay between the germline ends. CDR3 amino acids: CASSYEPSELFF. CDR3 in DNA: TGTGCCAGCAGTTACGAGCCAAGTGAGCTGTTTTTT.

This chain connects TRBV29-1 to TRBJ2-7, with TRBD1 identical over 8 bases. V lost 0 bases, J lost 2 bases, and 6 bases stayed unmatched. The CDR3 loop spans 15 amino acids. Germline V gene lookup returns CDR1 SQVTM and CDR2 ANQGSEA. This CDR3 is CSVEENRGIAYEQYF. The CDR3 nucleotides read TGCAGCGTTGAAGAAAACAGGGGGATCGCCTACGAGCAGTACTTC.

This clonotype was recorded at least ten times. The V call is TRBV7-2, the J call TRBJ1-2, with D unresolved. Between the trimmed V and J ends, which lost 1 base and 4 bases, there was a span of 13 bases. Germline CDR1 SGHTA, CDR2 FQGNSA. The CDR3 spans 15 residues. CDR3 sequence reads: CASSLDGSSSYGYTF. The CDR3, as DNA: TGTGCCAGCAGCTTAGATGGCAGCTCATCCTATGGCTACACCTTC.

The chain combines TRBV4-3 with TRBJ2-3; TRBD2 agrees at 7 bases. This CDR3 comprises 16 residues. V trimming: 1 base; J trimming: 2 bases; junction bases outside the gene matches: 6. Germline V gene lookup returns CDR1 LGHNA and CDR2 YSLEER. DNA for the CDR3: TGCGCCAGCAGCCAAGCTGCGGGGGACCACACAGATACGCAGTATTTT. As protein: CASSQAAGDHTDTQYF.

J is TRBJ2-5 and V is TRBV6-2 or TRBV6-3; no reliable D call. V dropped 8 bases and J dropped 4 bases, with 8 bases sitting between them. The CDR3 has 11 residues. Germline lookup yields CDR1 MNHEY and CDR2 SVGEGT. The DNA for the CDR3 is TGTGCCAGCCGATGGGGAGAGACCCAGTACTTC. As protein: CASRWGETQYF.

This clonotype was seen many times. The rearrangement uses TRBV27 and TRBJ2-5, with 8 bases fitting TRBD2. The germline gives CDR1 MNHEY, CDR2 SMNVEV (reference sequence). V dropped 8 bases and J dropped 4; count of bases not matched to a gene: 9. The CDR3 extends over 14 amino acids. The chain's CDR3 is CASAESGRGETQYF. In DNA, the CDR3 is TGTGCCAGCGCTGAAAGCGGGAGAGGAGAGACCCAGTACTTC.

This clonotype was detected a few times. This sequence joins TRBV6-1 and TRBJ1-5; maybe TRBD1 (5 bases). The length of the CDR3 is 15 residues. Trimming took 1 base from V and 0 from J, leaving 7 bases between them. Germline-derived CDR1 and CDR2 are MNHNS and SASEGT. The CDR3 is CASSEGQISNQPQHF. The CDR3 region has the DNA TGTGCCAGCAGTGAAGGACAGATTAGCAATCAGCCCCAGCATTTT.

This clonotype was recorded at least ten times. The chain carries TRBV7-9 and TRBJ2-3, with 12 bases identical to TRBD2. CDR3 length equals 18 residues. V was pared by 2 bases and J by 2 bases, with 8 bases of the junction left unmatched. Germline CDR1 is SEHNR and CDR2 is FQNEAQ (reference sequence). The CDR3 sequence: CASSLPFRLAGVTDTQYF. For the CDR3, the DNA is TGTGCCAGCAGCTTACCCTTTCGACTAGCGGGGGTCACAGATACGCAGTATTTT.

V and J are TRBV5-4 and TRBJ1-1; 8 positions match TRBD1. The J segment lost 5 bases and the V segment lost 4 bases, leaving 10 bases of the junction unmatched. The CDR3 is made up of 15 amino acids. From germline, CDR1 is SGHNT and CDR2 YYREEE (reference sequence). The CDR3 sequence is CASSPLRTGRTEAFF. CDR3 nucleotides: TGTGCCAGCAGCCCATTACGGACAGGGCGAACTGAAGCTTTCTTT.

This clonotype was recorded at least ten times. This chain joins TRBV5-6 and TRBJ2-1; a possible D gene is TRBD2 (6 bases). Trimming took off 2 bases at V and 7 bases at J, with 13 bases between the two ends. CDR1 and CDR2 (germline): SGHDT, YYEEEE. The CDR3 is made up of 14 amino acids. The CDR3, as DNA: TGTGCCAGCAGCTTCGGAGGGGACGGAAATGAGCAGTTCTTC. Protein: CASSFGGDGNEQFF. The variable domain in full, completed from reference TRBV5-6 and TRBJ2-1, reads DAGVTQSPTHLIKTRGQQVTLRCSPKSGHDTVSWYQQALGQGPQFIFQYYEEEERQRGNFPDRFSGHQFPNYSSELNVNALLLGDSALYLCASSFGGDGNEQFFGPGTRLTVL.

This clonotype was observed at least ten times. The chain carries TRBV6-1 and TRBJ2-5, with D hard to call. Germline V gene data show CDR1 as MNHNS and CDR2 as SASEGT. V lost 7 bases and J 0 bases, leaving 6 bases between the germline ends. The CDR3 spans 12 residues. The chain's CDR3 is CASTRYQETQYF. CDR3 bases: TGTGCCAGCACTAGGTACCAAGAGACCCAGTACTTC.

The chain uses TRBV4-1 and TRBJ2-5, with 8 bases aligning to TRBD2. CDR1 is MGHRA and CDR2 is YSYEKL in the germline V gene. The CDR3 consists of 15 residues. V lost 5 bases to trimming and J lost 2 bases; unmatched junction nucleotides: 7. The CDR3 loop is CASSKYGGVQETQYF. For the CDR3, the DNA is TGCGCCAGCAGCAAGTACGGGGGGGTTCAAGAGACCCAGTACTTC.

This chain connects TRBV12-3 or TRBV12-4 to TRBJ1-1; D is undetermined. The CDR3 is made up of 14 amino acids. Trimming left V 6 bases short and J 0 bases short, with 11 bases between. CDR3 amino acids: CASRTPNLNTEAFF. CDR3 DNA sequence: TGTGCCAGCAGGACACCAAACTTGAACACTGAAGCTTTCTTT.

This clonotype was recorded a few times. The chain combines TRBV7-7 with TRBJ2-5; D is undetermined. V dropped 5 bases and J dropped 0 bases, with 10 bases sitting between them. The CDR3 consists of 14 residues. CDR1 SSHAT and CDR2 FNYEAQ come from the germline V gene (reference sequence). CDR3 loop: CASSPDEYQETQYF. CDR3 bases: TGTGCCAGCAGCCCCGACGAGTACCAAGAGACCCAGTACTTC.

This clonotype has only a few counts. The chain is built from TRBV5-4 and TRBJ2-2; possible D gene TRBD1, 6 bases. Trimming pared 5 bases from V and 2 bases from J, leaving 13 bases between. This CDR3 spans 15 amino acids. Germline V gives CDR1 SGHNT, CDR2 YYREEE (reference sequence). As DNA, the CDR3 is TGTGCCAGCAGGCCGCCGGGGACAAACACCGGGGAGCTGTTTTTT. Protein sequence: CASRPPGTNTGELFF.